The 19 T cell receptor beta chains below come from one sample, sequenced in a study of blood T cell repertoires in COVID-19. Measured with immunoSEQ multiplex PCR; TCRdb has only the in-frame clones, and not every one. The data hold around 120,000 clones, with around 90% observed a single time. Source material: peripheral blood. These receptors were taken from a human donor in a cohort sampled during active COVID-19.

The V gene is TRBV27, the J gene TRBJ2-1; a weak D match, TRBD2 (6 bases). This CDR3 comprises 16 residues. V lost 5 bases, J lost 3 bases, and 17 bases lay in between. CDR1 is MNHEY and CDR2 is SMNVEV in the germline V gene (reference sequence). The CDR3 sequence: CASSPSFWRGYNEQFF. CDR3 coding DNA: TGTGCCAGCAGTCCGTCATTCTGGAGGGGCTACAATGAGCAGTTCTTC.

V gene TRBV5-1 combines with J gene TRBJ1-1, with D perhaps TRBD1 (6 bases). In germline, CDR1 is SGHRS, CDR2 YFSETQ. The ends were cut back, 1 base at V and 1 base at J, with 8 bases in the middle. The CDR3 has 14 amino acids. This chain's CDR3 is CASSLPQGNTEAFF. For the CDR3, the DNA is TGCGCCAGCAGCTTGCCACAGGGGAACACTGAAGCTTTCTTT.

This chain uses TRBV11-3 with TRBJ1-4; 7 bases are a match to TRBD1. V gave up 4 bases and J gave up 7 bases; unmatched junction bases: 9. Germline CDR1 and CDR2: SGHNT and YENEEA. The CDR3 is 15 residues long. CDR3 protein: CASSSPGTAGEKLFF. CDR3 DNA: TGTGCCAGCAGCTCCCCCGGGACAGCGGGTGAAAAACTGTTTTTT.

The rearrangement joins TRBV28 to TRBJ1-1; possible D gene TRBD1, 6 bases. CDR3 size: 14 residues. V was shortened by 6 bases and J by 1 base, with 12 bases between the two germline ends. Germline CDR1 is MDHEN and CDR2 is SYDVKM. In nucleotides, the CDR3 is TGTGCCAGCAGCCTAAGACAGGCGAACACTGAAGCTTTCTTT. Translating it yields CASSLRQANTEAFF.

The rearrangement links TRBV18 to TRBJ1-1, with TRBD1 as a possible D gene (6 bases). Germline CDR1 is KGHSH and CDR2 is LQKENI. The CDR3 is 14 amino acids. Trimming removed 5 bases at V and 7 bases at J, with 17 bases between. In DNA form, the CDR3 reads TGTGCCAGCTCATCAACTCAGGGGCTGAATGAAGCTTTCTTT. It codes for CASSSTQGLNEAFF.

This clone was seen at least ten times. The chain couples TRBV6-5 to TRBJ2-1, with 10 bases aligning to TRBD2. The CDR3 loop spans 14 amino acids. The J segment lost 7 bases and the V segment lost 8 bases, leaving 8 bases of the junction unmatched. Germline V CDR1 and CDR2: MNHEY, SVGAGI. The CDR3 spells CASLSGRWGNEQFF. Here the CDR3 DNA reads TGTGCCAGCCTTAGCGGGAGGTGGGGGAATGAGCAGTTCTTC.

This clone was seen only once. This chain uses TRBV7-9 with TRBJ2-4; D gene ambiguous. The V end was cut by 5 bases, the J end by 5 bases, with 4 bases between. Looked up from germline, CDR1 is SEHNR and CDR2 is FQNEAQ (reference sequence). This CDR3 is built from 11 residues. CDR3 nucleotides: TGTGCCAGCAGCGAGGAAAACATTCAGTACTTC. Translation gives CASSEENIQYF.

CDR3 amino acids: CASSRRAGGPTDTQYF. The CDR3 DNA follows: TGTGCCAGCAGCCGACGAGCGGGAGGGCCCACAGATACGCAGTATTTT. The V and J genes are TRBV3-1 (or the pseudogene TRBV3-2) and TRBJ2-3; 10 nucleotides match TRBD2. The CDR3 is 16 amino acids. V was pared by 4 bases and J by 2 bases, with 6 bases of the junction left unmatched. Germline assignment: CDR1 LGHDT and CDR2 YNNKEL (reference sequence).

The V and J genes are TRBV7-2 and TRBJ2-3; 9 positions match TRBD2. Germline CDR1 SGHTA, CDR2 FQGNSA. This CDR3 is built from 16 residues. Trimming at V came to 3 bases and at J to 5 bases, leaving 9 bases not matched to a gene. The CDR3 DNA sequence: TGTGCCAGCAGCTTCGGGCTAGCGGGACGTATAGATACGCAGTATTTT. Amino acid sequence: CASSFGLAGRIDTQYF.

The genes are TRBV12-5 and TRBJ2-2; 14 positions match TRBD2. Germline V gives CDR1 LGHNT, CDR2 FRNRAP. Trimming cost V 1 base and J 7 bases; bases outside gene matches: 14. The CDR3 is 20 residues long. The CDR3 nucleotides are TGTGCTAGTGGTTTGGCCCAACCGGGACTAGCGGGAGAGGTGGGCGGGGAGCTGTTTTTT. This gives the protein CASGLAQPGLAGEVGGELFF. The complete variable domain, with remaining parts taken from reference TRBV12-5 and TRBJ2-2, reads DARVTQTPRHKVTEMGQEVTMRCQPILGHNTVFWYRQTMMQGLELLAYFRNRAPLDDSGMPKDRFSAEMPDATLATLKIQPSEPRDSAVYFCASGLAQPGLAGEVGGELFFGEGSRLTVL.

The CDR3 reads CASTLGSGGWDEQFF. DNA of the CDR3: TGTGCCAGTACCCTAGGGAGCGGGGGCTGGGATGAGCAGTTCTTC. The rearrangement uses TRBV19 and TRBJ2-1; 8 bases agree with TRBD2. The V gene end was trimmed by 7 bases and the J gene end by 8 bases; junction bases not matched to a gene: 13. The CDR3 contains 15 residues. The germline gives CDR1 LNHDA, CDR2 SQIVND (reference sequence).

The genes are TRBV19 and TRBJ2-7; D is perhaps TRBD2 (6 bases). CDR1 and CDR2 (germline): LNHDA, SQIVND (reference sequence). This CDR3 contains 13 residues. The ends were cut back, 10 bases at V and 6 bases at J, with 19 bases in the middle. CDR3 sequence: CATGGVAAAEQYF. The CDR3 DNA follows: TGTGCCACGGGTGGGGTAGCGGCGGCCGAGCAGTACTTC.

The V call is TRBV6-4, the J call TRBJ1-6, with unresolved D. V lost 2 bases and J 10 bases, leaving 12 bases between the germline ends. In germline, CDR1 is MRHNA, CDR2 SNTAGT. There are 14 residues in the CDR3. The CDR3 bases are TGTGCCAGCAGTGACCGCGGGCATAGGTCACCCCTCCACTTT. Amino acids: CASSDRGHRSPLHF.

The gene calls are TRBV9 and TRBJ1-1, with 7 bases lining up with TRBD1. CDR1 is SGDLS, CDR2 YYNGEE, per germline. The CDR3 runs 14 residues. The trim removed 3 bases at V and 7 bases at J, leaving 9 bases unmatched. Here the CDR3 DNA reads TGTGCCAGCAGCGCGCAGACAGGGTACGGTGAAGCTTTCTTT. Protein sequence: CASSAQTGYGEAFF.

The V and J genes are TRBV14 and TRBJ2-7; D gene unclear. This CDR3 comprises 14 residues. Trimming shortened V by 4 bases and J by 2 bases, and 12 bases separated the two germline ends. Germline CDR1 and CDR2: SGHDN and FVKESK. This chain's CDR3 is CASSPRLQTYEQYF. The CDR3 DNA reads TGTGCCAGCAGCCCACGACTTCAGACCTACGAGCAGTACTTC.

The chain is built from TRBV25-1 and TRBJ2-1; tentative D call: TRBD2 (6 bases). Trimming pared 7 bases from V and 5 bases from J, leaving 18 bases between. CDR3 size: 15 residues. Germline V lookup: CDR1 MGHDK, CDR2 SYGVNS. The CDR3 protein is CASKLGLAINNEQFF. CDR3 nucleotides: TGTGCCAGCAAACTGGGTCTAGCGATCAACAATGAGCAGTTCTTC.

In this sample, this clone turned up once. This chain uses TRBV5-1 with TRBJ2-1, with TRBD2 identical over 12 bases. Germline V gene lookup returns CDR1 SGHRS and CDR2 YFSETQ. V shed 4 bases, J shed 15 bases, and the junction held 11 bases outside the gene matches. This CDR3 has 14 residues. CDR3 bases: TGCGCCAGCAGCGCAGGGACTAGCGGGTCCCGAGGGTTCTTC. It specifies CASSAGTSGSRGFF.

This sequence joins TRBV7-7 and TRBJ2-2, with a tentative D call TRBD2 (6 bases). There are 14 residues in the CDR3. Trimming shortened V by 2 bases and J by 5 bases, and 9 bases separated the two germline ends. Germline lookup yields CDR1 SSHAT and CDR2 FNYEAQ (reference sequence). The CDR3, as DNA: TGTGCCAGCAGCTTAATCGCGGGAACCGGGGAGCTGTTTTTT. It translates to CASSLIAGTGELFF.

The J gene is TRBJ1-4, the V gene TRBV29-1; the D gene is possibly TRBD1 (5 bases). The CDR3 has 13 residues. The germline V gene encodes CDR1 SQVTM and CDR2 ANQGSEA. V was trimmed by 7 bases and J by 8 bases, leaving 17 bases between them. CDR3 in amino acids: CSALGHGGEKLFF. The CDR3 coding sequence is TGCAGCGCCCTTGGGCACGGGGGGGAAAAACTGTTTTTT.